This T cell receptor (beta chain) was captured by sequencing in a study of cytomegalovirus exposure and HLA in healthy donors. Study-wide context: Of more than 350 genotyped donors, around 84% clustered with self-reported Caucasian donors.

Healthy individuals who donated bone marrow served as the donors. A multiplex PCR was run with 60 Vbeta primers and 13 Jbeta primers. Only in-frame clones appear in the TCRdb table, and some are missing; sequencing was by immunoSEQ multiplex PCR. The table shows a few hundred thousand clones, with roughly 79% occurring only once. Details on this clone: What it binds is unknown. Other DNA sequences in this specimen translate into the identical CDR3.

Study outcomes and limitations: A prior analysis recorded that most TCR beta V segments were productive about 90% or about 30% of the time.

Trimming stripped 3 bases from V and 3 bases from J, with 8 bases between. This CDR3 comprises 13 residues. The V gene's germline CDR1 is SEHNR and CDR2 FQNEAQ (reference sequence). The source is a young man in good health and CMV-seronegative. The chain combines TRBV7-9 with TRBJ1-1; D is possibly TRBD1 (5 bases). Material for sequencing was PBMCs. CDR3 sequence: CASSFSGDTEAFF. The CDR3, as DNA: TGTGCCAGCAGCTTTTCGGGGGACACTGAAGCTTTCTTT.